The 14 T cell receptor beta chains below all came from one sample that was sequenced in a study of T cells in Graves' hyperthyroidism and ophthalmopathy. Researchers took RNA transcripts and amplified the TCR beta CDR3 regions from them. An initial round of RT-PCR targeting the TCR CDR3 relied on the HTBI primer set. TCRdb independently ran MiXCR on the multiplex PCR reads; one entry per CDR3 protein. The table records 560,000 or so distinct CDR3 sequences, roughly 21% of them present only once. Sample: blood. Receptors originate from a man between 35 and 55 years old with Graves' ophthalmopathy.

This chain connects TRBV7-9 to TRBJ1-4; tentative D call: TRBD1 (5 bases). The V end was cut by 5 bases, the J end by 8 bases, with 18 bases between. The germline gives CDR1 SEHNR, CDR2 FQNEAQ (reference sequence). The CDR3 runs 15 residues. CDR3 in DNA: TGTGCCAGCAGCCCCACCGGGACGGCCGGAGAAAAACTGTTTTTT. This sequence encodes CASSPTGTAGEKLFF.

The V and J genes are TRBV11-1 and TRBJ2-3, with TRBD1 identical over 9 bases. The ends lost 5 bases at V and 10 bases at J; junction bases unmatched: 4. Looked up from germline, CDR1 is SGHAT and CDR2 is FQDESV (reference sequence). The CDR3 is made up of 12 amino acids. CDR3 residues: CASSRGQGPQYF. The DNA of the CDR3 is TGTGCCAGCAGCCGGGGACAGGGCCCGCAGTATTTT.

This clonotype was seen at least ten times. This chain connects TRBV11-2 to TRBJ2-1; weak D call: TRBD2 (6 bases). CDR1 and CDR2 from the germline V gene are SGHAT and FQNNGV. V gave up 5 bases and J gave up 5 bases, with 22 bases separating them. The CDR3 extends over 17 amino acids. CDR3 region: CASSPGVATRKDNEQFF. CDR3 sequence (DNA): TGTGCCAGCAGCCCCGGTGTGGCGACTAGGAAGGACAATGAGCAGTTCTTC.

The table lists this clonotype with many counts. The chain uses TRBV30 and TRBJ1-1; perhaps TRBD1 as D (5 bases). V lost 3 bases and J lost 7, with 9 bases in between. CDR1 is GTSNPN and CDR2 is SVGIG in the germline V gene (reference sequence). The CDR3 is 11 residues long. The CDR3 reads CAWRRGGEAFF. The CDR3 bases are TGTGCCTGGAGACGTGGGGGTGAAGCTTTCTTT.

This sequence joins TRBV12-5 and TRBJ2-7; D is ambiguous. The V end lost 4 bases, the J end lost 5 bases, and 9 bases lay between the germline ends. Germline CDR1 is LGHNT and CDR2 is FRNRAP. The CDR3 runs to 12 residues. As DNA, the CDR3 is TGTGCTAGTGGTTCCCCCCTGGACGAGCAGTACTTC. It translates to CASGSPLDEQYF.

This clonotype came up many times. The chain recombines TRBV27 with TRBJ2-1, with 8 bases that match TRBD2. From germline, CDR1 is MNHEY and CDR2 SMNVEV (reference sequence). V was clipped by 3 bases and J by 0 bases; unmatched bases: 4. The CDR3 is made up of 16 amino acids. CDR3: CASSFPSGGSYNEQFF. The CDR3 DNA follows: TGTGCCAGCAGTTTTCCGAGCGGGGGCTCCTACAATGAGCAGTTCTTC.

This clonotype occurred a few times. The V and J genes are TRBV18 and TRBJ2-1, with D perhaps TRBD1 (5 bases). The germline V gene has CDR1 KGHSH and CDR2 LQKENI. The CDR3 is made up of 12 amino acids. V was shortened by 0 bases and J by 15 bases, with 12 bases between the two germline ends. DNA for the CDR3: TGTGCCAGCTCACCACCGGACATTGGCCCGTTCTTC. This translates into CASSPPDIGPFF. Full variable domain (rest looked up from reference TRBV18 and TRBJ2-1): NAGVMQNPRHLVRRRGQEARLRCSPMKGHSHVYWYRQLPEEGLKFMVYLQKENIIDESGMPKERFSAEFPKEGPSILRIQQVVRGDSAAYFCASSPPDIGPFFGPGTRLTVL.

This clonotype turned up a few times. The chain joins TRBV28 to TRBJ2-7; TRBD1 is a possible D gene (6 bases). V was cut by 2 bases and J by 3 bases, with 14 bases left in between. Germline V gene data show CDR1 as MDHEN and CDR2 as SYDVKM. This CDR3 region has 15 residues. The DNA of the CDR3 is TGTGCCAGCAGTTTAGGGGGCCTAAAGGGCTACGAGCAGTACTTC. The encoded protein is CASSLGGLKGYEQYF.

The gene calls are TRBV5-1 and TRBJ2-6, with D possibly TRBD1 on 6 matching bases. This CDR3 comprises 16 residues. Germline V gene data show CDR1 as SGHRS and CDR2 as YFSETQ. Trimming removed 7 bases from V and 0 bases from J, with 14 bases in between. The CDR3 coding sequence is TGCGCCAGCTGGACAGACCCCAGCTCTGGGGCCAACGTCCTGACTTTC. It specifies CASWTDPSSGANVLTF.

This clonotype came up many times. The chain is built from TRBV12-3 or TRBV12-4 and TRBJ2-1; 12 positions match TRBD2. This CDR3 is 14 amino acids long. The trim removed 4 bases at V and 10 bases at J, leaving 5 bases unmatched. CDR3 coding DNA: TGTGCCAGCAGTTCTAGCGGGGGGGCCAGAGAGCAGTTCTTC. Its translation is CASSSSGGAREQFF.

This clonotype turned up a few times. The CDR3 loop is CASSLEGLSGNTIYF. The CDR3 coding sequence is TGTGCCAGCAGTTTAGAGGGGCTCTCTGGAAACACCATATATTTT. J is TRBJ1-3 and V is TRBV28, with D possibly TRBD1 on 5 matching bases. CDR3 length: 15 residues. V gave up 2 bases and J gave up 0 bases, with 8 bases separating them. CDR1 and CDR2 (germline): MDHEN, SYDVKM.

The sample holds many counts of this clonotype. The V and J genes are TRBV3-1 and TRBJ1-3; D call uncertain. Per the germline V gene, CDR1 is LGHDT and CDR2 is YNNKEL (reference sequence). The CDR3 contains 14 residues. Trimming removed 0 bases from V and 8 bases from J, with 11 bases in between. The CDR3 loop is CASSQEREEDTIYF. Written as DNA, the CDR3 is TGTGCCAGCAGCCAAGAGAGGGAGGAGGACACCATATATTTT.

The chain uses TRBV20-1 and TRBJ2-1, with 9 bases aligning to TRBD2. CDR1 is DFQATT, CDR2 SNEGSKA, per germline (reference sequence). This CDR3 is 13 amino acids long. V lost 4 bases, J lost 9 bases, and 7 bases stayed unmatched. DNA for the CDR3: TGCAGTGCTATTAATAGCGGGAGTAGTGAGCAGTTCTTC. This translates into CSAINSGSSEQFF.

This clonotype came up a few times. CDR3 nucleotide sequence: TGTGCTAGTGGTTACCTACAGGGTTCGAACACCGGGGAGCTGTTTTTT. Translation: CASGYLQGSNTGELFF. The chain has TRBV12-5 and TRBJ2-2; maybe TRBD1 (6 bases). Trimming removed 4 bases from V and 0 bases from J, with 12 bases in between. Germline V gene data show CDR1 as LGHNT and CDR2 as FRNRAP. The CDR3 is 16 amino acids.